The rows below give T cell receptor beta chains drawn from one sample of a study of blood T cells in healthy people across ages. TCRdb passed the 5' RACE reads through MiXCR, listing each CDR3 protein once. The sample contains roughly 550,000 distinct CDR3 sequences, approximately 25% of which appear only once. The same data also went into a second study, on T cells of mothers and their children.

Sequencing input: blood. All receptors come from a boy aged 10-17 years in good health. The CDR3 runs from the conserved cysteine through the conserved F or W. D genes are given only for firm matches. Clone sizes are given selectively: once, few, many, or a class where the clone is expanded.

j_call clone_size v_call cdr3_length d_call cdr3_nt cdr3_aa
TRBJ2-1 few TRBV27 14 NA TGTGCCAGCAGTTCCTTCGTCGGCGCTAATGAGCAGTTCTTC CASSSFVGANEQFF
TRBJ2-5 few TRBV11-2 23 TRBD2 TGTGCCAGCAGTCATCCCCCGTGGGGCACAGGGTCGAGGACTAGCGGACTCCAAGAGACCCAGTACTTC CASSHPPWGTGSRTSGLQETQYF
TRBJ2-1 few TRBV7-3 15 TRBD2 TGTGCCAGCAGCTTAAACGACGGGGGGGCAAGTGAGCAGTTCTTC CASSLNDGGASEQFF
TRBJ2-5 NA TRBV9 15 NA TGTGCCAGCAGCGTAGGGTCTTACAACCAAGAGACCCAGTACTTC CASSVGSYNQETQYF
TRBJ2-2 few TRBV12-3/TRBV12-4 15 NA TGTGCCAGCACAGCCCCGGGGAGTCGGCGGGGGGAGCTGTTTTTT CASTAPGSRRGELFF
TRBJ1-2 NA TRBV7-9 10 NA TGTGCCAGCGGCCGAGGGGGCTACACCTTC CASGRGGYTF
TRBJ2-2 NA TRBV3-1 16 TRBD1 TGTGCCAGCAGCCAGTATAAGGGACAGGGTGCCGGGGAGCTGTTTTTT CASSQYKGQGAGELFF
TRBJ2-2 few TRBV25-1 16 TRBD1 TGTGCCAGCAGCCCTGGAGGGACAGGGGGGGCCGGGGAGCTGTTTTTT CASSPGGTGGAGELFF
TRBJ1-1 few TRBV6-2/TRBV6-3 14 NA TGTGCCAGCAGGCCCCCGGTGAGGGGGACTGAAGCTTTCTTT CASRPPVRGTEAFF
TRBJ1-3 few TRBV14 17 NA TGTGCCAGCAGCCAAGGGGTCGCAGTCCTCTCTGGAAACACCATATATTTT CASSQGVAVLSGNTIYF
TRBJ2-7 NA TRBV27 15 NA TGTGCCAGCAGTTTCCTGTCGGAACTGTCCTACGAGCAGTACTTC CASSFLSELSYEQYF
TRBJ2-1 NA TRBV4-1 14 NA TGCGCCAGCAGCCAAGTTTTAGGGGACGATGAGCAGTTCTTC CASSQVLGDDEQFF
TRBJ2-5 NA TRBV5-1 15 NA TGCGCCAGCAGCTTAGGTAGGGGGACCGGGGAGACCCAGTACTTC CASSLGRGTGETQYF
TRBJ1-2 few TRBV5-1 14 NA TGCGCCAGCAGCTTGGAAGGCAGACCCTATGGCTACACCTTC CASSLEGRPYGYTF
TRBJ2-6 few TRBV6-2/TRBV6-3 13 NA TGTGCCAGCAAATTGAGGGGTCCCAACGTCCTGACTTTC CASKLRGPNVLTF
TRBJ2-7 few TRBV7-3 15 TRBD2 TGTGCCAGCAGCTCTTCGGGGGGGGGCTCCTACGAGCAGTACTTC CASSSSGGGSYEQYF
TRBJ2-5 NA TRBV2 15 TRBD2 TGTGCCAGCAGTGTGATCACGGACAGCGGGGGGGAGCAGTACTTC CASSVITDSGGEQYF
TRBJ2-1 few TRBV20-1 16 TRBD2 TGCAGTGCTAGAGTACTAGCGGGAGGGTTATACAATGAGCAGTTCTTC CSARVLAGGLYNEQFF
TRBJ1-3 once TRBV12-3/TRBV12-4 14 NA TGTGCCAGCAGTTTAGCGACCTCTGGAAACACCATATATTTT CASSLATSGNTIYF
TRBJ1-3 few TRBV7-9 15 NA TGTGCCAGCAGCTCGAACGAAGAAGCTGGAAACACCATATATTTT CASSSNEEAGNTIYF
TRBJ2-7 few TRBV4-3 16 NA TGCGCCAGCAGCCAAGATATTTCTGTGAGCTCCTACGAGCAGTACTTC CASSQDISVSSYEQYF
TRBJ2-7 few TRBV20-1 14 NA TGCAGTGCCGGAGCCGCGGGACCCCAGGACGAGCAGTACTTC CSAGAAGPQDEQYF
TRBJ2-7 NA TRBV20-1 13 TRBD1 TGCAGTGCCCCGGACAGGTCCACCTACGAGCAGTACTTC CSAPDRSTYEQYF
TRBJ2-7 few TRBV21-1 16 NA TGTGCCAGCAGCAGACACGAGCAGGGGTACTCCTACGAGCAGTACTTC CASSRHEQGYSYEQYF
TRBJ2-2 NA TRBV4-1 17 TRBD2 TGCGCCAGCAGCCAGACAGCGGGAGGTACTAACACCGGGGAGCTGTTTTTT CASSQTAGGTNTGELFF
TRBJ2-3 NA TRBV28 15 TRBD2 TGTGCCAGCAGTCCGACTAGCGGGAGGTCGGATACGCAGTATTTT CASSPTSGRSDTQYF